Included here is one T cell receptor beta chain sequence, with context. At one end the junction does not follow the germline gene, possibly because of a read error. For TCR beta, libraries came from iRepertoire HTBI primers and Arm-PCR of CDR3 regions. Original data processing: Detected in the samples were some 68 TRBV and 14 TRBJ segments. One entry per CDR3 protein results from TCRdb running MiXCR on the multiplex PCR reads. Here the V and J calls rest on TCRdb's processing, not on the authors' analysis. The repertoire holds fewer than 400,000 distinct CDR3 sequences, with 20% as singletons. This entry belongs to a study of regulatory T cells in long-lasting Graves disease. Overall study context: A definition of persistent Graves' disease required over 5 years of antithyroid drugs plus positive TSH receptor antibodies.

The germline V gene encodes CDR1 MGHRA and CDR2 YSYEKL. The CDR3 runs 18 residues. As to time point: persistent/refractory GD, antithyroid drugs over 5 years with positive TRAb. RNA from PBMCs was the source of the TCR library. The chain couples TRBV4-1 to TRBJ2-5, with TRBD2 identical over 9 bases. The sequenced sample was peripheral blood mononuclear cells (PBMCs), obtained when the disease was refractory, from a patient treated with antithyroid drugs. This clonotype was sampled from a female donor with Graves disease. This CDR3 is CASRQGGFSRGGLETQYF. The CDR3 coding sequence is TGCGCCAGCAGGCAAGGTGGATTTTCGCGGGGGGGCCTAGAGACCCAGTACTTC.